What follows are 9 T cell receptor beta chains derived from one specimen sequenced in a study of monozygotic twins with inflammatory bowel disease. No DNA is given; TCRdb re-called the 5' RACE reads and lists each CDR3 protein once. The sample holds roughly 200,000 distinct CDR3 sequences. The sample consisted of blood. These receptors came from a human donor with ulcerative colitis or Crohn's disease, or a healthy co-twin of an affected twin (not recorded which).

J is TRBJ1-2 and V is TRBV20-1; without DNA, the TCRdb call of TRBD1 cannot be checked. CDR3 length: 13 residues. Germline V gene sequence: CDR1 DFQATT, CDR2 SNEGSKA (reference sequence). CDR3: CSAPGAGHGAGTF.

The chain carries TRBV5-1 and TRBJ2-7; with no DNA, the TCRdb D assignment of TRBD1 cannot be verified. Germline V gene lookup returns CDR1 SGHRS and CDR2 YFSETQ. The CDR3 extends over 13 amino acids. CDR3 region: CASKPGGADEQYF.

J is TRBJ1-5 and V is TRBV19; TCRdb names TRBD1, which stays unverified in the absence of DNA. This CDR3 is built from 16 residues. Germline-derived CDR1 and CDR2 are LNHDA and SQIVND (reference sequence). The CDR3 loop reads CASSPPSGTGPSPQHF. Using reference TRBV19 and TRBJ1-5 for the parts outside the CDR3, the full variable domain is DGGITQSPKYLFRKEGQNVTLSCEQNLNHDAMYWYRQDPGQGLRLIYYSQIVNDFQKGDIAEGYSVSREKKESFPLTVTSAQKNPTAFYLCASSPPSGTGPSPQHFGDGTRLSIL.

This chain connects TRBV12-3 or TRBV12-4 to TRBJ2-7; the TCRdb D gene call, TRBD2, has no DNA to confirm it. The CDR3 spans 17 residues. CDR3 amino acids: CASSISGRAERFYEQYF.

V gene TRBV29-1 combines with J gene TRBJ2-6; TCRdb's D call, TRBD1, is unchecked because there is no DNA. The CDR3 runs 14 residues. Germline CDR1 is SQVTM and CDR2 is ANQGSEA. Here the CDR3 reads CSVGTGSGANVLTF.

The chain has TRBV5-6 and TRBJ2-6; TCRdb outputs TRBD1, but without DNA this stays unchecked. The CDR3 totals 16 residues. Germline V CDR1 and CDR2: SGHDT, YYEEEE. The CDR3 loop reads CASRIQGSSGANVLTF.

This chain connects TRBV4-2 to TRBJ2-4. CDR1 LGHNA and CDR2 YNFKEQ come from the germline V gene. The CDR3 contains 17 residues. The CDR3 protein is CASSQDPKGLAKNIQYF.

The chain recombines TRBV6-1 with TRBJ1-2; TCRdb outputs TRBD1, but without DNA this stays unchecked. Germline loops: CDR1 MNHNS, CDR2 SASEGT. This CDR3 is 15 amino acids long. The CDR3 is CASKAATGIIMAGTF.

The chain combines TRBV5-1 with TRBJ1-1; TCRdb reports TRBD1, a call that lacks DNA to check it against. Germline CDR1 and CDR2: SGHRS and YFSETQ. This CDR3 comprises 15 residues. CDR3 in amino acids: CASSPIQGSRTEAFF.